Below are 9 T cell receptor beta chains sequenced from a single sample in a study of technical replicates of blood from a few donors. Here immunoSEQ multiplex PCR was the method, and the copy in TCRdb shows in-frame clones only, minus some. The repertoire holds about 63,000 clones, 70% to 90% seen once, with less than 6.5% in the top ten. The sequenced sample was PBMCs. Receptors originate from a human donor in good health. Some clones in this sample may be carry-over from other donors' samples.

V usage is TRBV7-3 and J usage is TRBJ1-5; 7 bases are a match to TRBD1. The junction had 0 bases not matched to a gene; V was cut back by 5 bases and J by 2 bases. This CDR3 is built from 13 residues. The germline gives CDR1 SGHTA, CDR2 FQGTGA. The CDR3 bases are TGTGCCAGCAGCCAGGGGGGCAATCAGCCCCAGCATTTT. It codes for CASSQGGNQPQHF.

V is TRBV14 and J is TRBJ2-2; no clear D. The V gene's germline CDR1 is SGHDN and CDR2 FVKESK. Trimming removed 0 bases at V and 3 bases at J, with 8 bases between. The CDR3 totals 15 residues. The CDR3 spells CASSQDNSHTGELFF. The CDR3 coding sequence is TGTGCCAGCAGCCAAGACAACAGTCACACCGGGGAGCTGTTTTTT.

The V gene is TRBV5-4, the J gene TRBJ2-7, with 9 bases matching TRBD2. The CDR3 consists of 15 residues. Germline V CDR1 and CDR2: SGHNT, YYREEE (reference sequence). Germline trimming cut 4 bases from V and 2 bases from J; bases unmatched to any gene: 7. This chain's CDR3 is CASSTGRGRAYEQYF. As DNA, the CDR3 is TGTGCCAGCAGCACGGGTCGCGGGAGGGCCTACGAGCAGTACTTC.

This chain uses TRBV6-5 with TRBJ1-2; TRBD1 might be the D (6 bases). V dropped 8 bases and J dropped 8 bases, with 12 bases sitting between them. Germline V gene sequence: CDR1 MNHEY, CDR2 SVGAGI. The CDR3 length is 11 residues. This CDR3 reads CASGGGRGYTF. The CDR3, as DNA: TGTGCCAGCGGCGGGGGCCGCGGCTACACCTTC.

The chain has TRBV11-2 and TRBJ2-5; D might be TRBD1 (5 bases). Trimming stripped 0 bases from V and 5 bases from J, with 25 bases between. The CDR3 runs to 19 residues. Per the germline V gene, CDR1 is SGHAT and CDR2 is FQNNGV. The CDR3 sequence: CASSLDPVGAARALETQYF. The CDR3 DNA reads as TGTGCCAGCAGCTTAGACCCGGTTGGGGCGGCCAGGGCTTTGGAGACCCAGTACTTC.

The genes are TRBV6-6 and TRBJ2-2, with TRBD2 matching over 7 bases. The CDR3 consists of 15 residues. The germline CDR1 and CDR2 sequences are MNHNY and SVGAGI (reference sequence). The V segment lost 8 bases and the J segment 8 bases; nucleotides outside the gene matches: 14. For the CDR3, the DNA is TGTGCCAGCGGTTTCGGGGCGGGGGTTGGTGGGGAGCTGTTTTTT. Protein: CASGFGAGVGGELFF.

The gene calls are TRBV13 and TRBJ2-7; TRBD1 aligns across 12 bases. With V trimmed by 4 bases and J by 3 bases, 10 bases remained unmatched. Per the germline V gene, CDR1 is PRHDT and CDR2 is FYEKMQ (reference sequence). CDR3 length: 17 residues. The DNA for the CDR3 is TGTGCCAGCAGCTCCCCTGGTGGGACAGGGGGCTTCTACGAGCAGTACTTC. This encodes CASSSPGGTGGFYEQYF.

This rearrangement joins TRBV15 to TRBJ1-2, with D possibly TRBD1 on 5 matching bases. Germline V CDR1 and CDR2: LNHNV, YYDKDF (reference sequence). The CDR3 loop spans 16 amino acids. V dropped 0 bases and J dropped 2 bases, with 13 bases sitting between them. CDR3 amino acids: CATSRELAGINYGYTF. CDR3 bases: TGTGCCACCAGCAGAGAGCTTGCAGGGATCAACTATGGCTACACCTTC.

The chain joins TRBV10-1 to TRBJ1-1; D may be TRBD1 (5 bases). Germline assignment: CDR1 WNHNN and CDR2 SYGVQD (reference sequence). V was cut by 2 bases and J by 4 bases, with 8 bases left in between. The CDR3 spans 13 residues. This CDR3 is CASSEPGLTEAFF. DNA for the CDR3: TGCGCCAGCAGTGAGCCAGGGCTCACTGAAGCTTTCTTT.